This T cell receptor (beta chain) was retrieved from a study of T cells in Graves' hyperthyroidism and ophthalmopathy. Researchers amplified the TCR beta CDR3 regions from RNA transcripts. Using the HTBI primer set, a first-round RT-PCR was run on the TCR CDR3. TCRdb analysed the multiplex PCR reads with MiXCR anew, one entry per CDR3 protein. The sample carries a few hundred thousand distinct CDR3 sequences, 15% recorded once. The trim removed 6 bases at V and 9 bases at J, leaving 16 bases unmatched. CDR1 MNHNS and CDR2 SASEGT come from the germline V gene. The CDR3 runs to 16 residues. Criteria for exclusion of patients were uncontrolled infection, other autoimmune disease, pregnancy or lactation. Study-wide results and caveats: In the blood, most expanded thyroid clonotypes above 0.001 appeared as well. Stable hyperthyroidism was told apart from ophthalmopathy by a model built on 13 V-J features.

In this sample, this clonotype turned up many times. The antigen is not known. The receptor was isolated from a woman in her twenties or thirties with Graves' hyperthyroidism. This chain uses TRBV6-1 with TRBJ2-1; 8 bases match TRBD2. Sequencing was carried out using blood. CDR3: CASSRSGTSFRFEQFF. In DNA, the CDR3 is TGTGCCAGCAGCAGATCCGGGACTAGTTTTCGGTTTGAGCAGTTCTTC.